This T cell receptor beta chain stems from a study of cytomegalovirus exposure and HLA in healthy donors. Only in-frame clones appear in the TCRdb table, and some are missing; sequencing was by immunoSEQ multiplex PCR. The table has approximately 270,000 clones, about 90% seen once. V lost 7 bases and J lost 8, with 17 bases in between. Germline loops: CDR1 LNHDA, CDR2 SQIVND (reference sequence). The CDR3 runs to 13 residues. The chain employs TRBV19 and TRBJ1-2, with TRBD1 as a possible D gene (6 bases). The source of this sequence is a man between 18 and 35 years old in good health and CMV-seropositive. Specimen: PBMCs. The CDR3 spells CASKRGQTAGYTF. The CDR3 region has the DNA TGTGCCAGTAAAAGGGGACAAACTGCAGGCTACACCTTC.